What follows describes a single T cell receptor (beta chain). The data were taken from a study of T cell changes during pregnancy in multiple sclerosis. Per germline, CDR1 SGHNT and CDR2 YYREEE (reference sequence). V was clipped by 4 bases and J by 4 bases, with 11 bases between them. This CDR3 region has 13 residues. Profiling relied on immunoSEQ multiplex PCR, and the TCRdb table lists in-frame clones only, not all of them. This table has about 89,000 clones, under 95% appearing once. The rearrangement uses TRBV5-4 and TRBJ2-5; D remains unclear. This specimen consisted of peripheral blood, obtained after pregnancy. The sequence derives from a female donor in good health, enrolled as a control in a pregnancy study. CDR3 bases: TGTGCCAGCAGCCCGGTGGGCCTAGAGACCCAGTACTTC. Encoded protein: CASSPVGLETQYF.